This section outlines one TCR beta chain sequence together with its context. The sample comes from a study of blood T cell repertoires in COVID-19. Germline V gene lookup returns CDR1 SEHNR and CDR2 FQNEAQ (reference sequence). V was cut by 1 base and J by 5 bases, with 14 bases left in between. The CDR3 is made up of 15 amino acids. Participants came from about two dozen US areas, aged roughly 18 to 95 years. Symptom resolution, clearance, or two negative PCRs marked the recovered donors of Cohort 3. Per the authors' pipeline: Reference gene primer amplification yielded estimated nucleated cell counts. Clones were read by immunoSEQ multiplex PCR, and TCRdb kept only the in-frame ones, dropping some. That table gives V, J and clone size, and the DNA gave D and trimming. The sample consists of about 320,000 clones, over 80% of them appearing once.

The sequenced sample consisted of PBMCs or T cells enriched from blood (not recorded which). The V and J genes are TRBV7-9 and TRBJ1-1; D remains unclear. The receptor was derived from a man aged 25 to 45 who had recovered from COVID-19. The CDR3 DNA is TGTGCCAGCAGCTTAGATCAAAACAGTTGGACTGAAGCTTTCTTT. Its protein is CASSLDQNSWTEAFF.